The 29 T cell receptor beta chains reported below all come from one sample, sequenced in a study of cytomegalovirus exposure and HLA in healthy donors. The PCR had 60 Vbeta and 13 Jbeta primers. Sequenced by immunoSEQ multiplex PCR; TCRdb stores in-frame clones only, minus some. The table shows fewer than 110,000 clones, with 76% occurring only once. Sequencing input: PBMCs. The receptors derive from a woman under 30 in good health and CMV-seropositive.

The chain has TRBV9 and TRBJ1-1; D is undetermined. The germline gives CDR1 SGDLS, CDR2 YYNGEE. The CDR3 is 12 residues long. Trimming took 0 bases from V and 6 from J, leaving 6 bases between them. In DNA form, the CDR3 reads TGTGCCAGCAGCGTAGGACAATCTGAAGCTTTCTTT. Encoded protein: CASSVGQSEAFF.

The chain joins TRBV2 to TRBJ1-1, with TRBD1 identical over 9 bases. The CDR3 extends over 15 amino acids. The germline gives CDR1 SNHLY, CDR2 FYNNEI. V was clipped by 6 bases and J by 5 bases; unmatched bases: 10. CDR3 loop: CASREPGTGKTEAFF. The DNA for the CDR3 is TGTGCCAGCAGGGAGCCAGGGACAGGGAAAACTGAAGCTTTCTTT.

The CDR3 sequence is CASSEGRYSYEQYF. CDR3 bases: TGTGCCAGCAGTGAAGGGAGATATAGCTACGAGCAGTACTTC. The chain couples TRBV2 to TRBJ2-7, with unresolved D. V shed 1 base and J shed 3 bases, with 10 bases lying between them. CDR3 length equals 14 residues. Looked up from germline, CDR1 is SNHLY and CDR2 is FYNNEI.

The V and J genes are TRBV7-8 and TRBJ1-1; TRBD1 might be the D (5 bases). Germline loops: CDR1 SGHVS, CDR2 FQNEAQ. This CDR3 has 16 amino acids. With 1 base removed from V and 5 bases from J, the gap between germline ends came to 17 bases. In DNA form, the CDR3 reads TGTGCCAGCAGCTTAGGGGGCAGGATCGATTCTACTGAAGCTTTCTTT. Its protein is CASSLGGRIDSTEAFF.

The genes are TRBV5-1 and TRBJ1-1; TRBD1 matches 8 bases. This CDR3 has 14 amino acids. Per germline, CDR1 SGHRS and CDR2 YFSETQ. Losses at the gene ends were 4 bases for V and 4 bases for J; bases not matched to a gene: 6. CDR3 protein: CASSLQGAGTEAFF. DNA of the CDR3: TGCGCCAGCAGCCTCCAGGGGGCTGGCACTGAAGCTTTCTTT.

This rearrangement joins TRBV28 to TRBJ2-2, with 8 bases that match TRBD2. Germline values: CDR1 MDHEN, CDR2 SYDVKM. The V and J ends lost 8 bases and 6 bases, in that order; junction bases with no gene match: 8. The length of the CDR3 is 14 residues. Written as DNA, the CDR3 is TGTGCCAGCGAGTCGGGAGGGCCTTCCGGGGAGCTGTTTTTT. Its protein is CASESGGPSGELFF.

This clone was observed a handful of times. The rearrangement joins TRBV28 to TRBJ2-1; 9 bases map to TRBD1. The CDR3 has 15 amino acids. Germline loops: CDR1 MDHEN, CDR2 SYDVKM. Losses at the gene ends were 5 bases for V and 6 bases for J; bases not matched to a gene: 8. The CDR3 nucleotides are TGTGCCAGCAGTGTCCGGGACAGGGATTTCAATGAGCAGTTCTTC. Residues: CASSVRDRDFNEQFF.

This rearrangement joins TRBV10-1 to TRBJ2-3; D is possibly TRBD2 (7 bases). Germline CDR1 and CDR2: WNHNN and SYGVQD (reference sequence). The CDR3 is 13 amino acids. V gave up 9 bases and J gave up 1 base, with 11 bases separating them. CDR3 sequence: CASKGGGTDTQYF. DNA for the CDR3: TGCGCCAGTAAAGGGGGGGGCACAGATACGCAGTATTTT.

About this clone: The junction shows a germline mismatch at one end, possibly a read error. V usage is TRBV6-5 and J usage is TRBJ1-5, with D hard to call. The CDR3 loop spans 14 amino acids. Germline loops: CDR1 MNHEY, CDR2 SVGAGI. DNA for the CDR3: TGTGCCAGCAGTTACTCTTCTAGCGATCAGCCCCAGCATTTT. Protein: CASSYSSSDQPQHF.

The rearrangement joins TRBV19 to TRBJ2-7; a possible D gene is TRBD2 (5 bases). Germline V gene data show CDR1 as LNHDA and CDR2 as SQIVND (reference sequence). There are 15 residues in the CDR3. The V and J ends lost 6 bases and 3 bases respectively, with 18 bases between them. The CDR3 reads CASSTLPPEGYEQYF. CDR3 coding DNA: TGTGCCAGTAGCACCCTACCGCCCGAGGGCTACGAGCAGTACTTC.

The V gene is TRBV7-9, the J gene TRBJ1-2, with D possibly being TRBD1 (5 bases). The V end lost 4 bases, the J end lost 5 bases, and 17 bases lay between the germline ends. In germline, CDR1 is SEHNR, CDR2 FQNEAQ (reference sequence). The CDR3 is made up of 15 amino acids. The CDR3 protein is CASSYRGSEAYGYTF. CDR3 DNA: TGTGCCAGCAGCTATCGGGGGAGCGAAGCGTATGGCTACACCTTC. Together with reference TRBV7-9 and TRBJ1-2, the CDR3 gives the full variable domain: DTGVSQNPRHKITKRGQNVTFRCDPISEHNRLYWYRQTLGQGPEFLTYFQNEAQLEKSRLLSDRFSAERPKGSFSTLEIQRTEQGDSAMYLCASSYRGSEAYGYTFGSGTRLTVV.

V is TRBV9 and J is TRBJ2-7; 8 bases agree with TRBD2. The trim removed 1 base at V and 4 bases at J, leaving 7 bases unmatched. Germline CDR1 is SGDLS and CDR2 is YYNGEE. This CDR3 comprises 15 residues. For the CDR3, the DNA is TGTGCCAGCAGCGTAAGCGCGGGAGGTATGTACGAGCAGTACTTC. This sequence encodes CASSVSAGGMYEQYF.

The rearrangement uses TRBV15 and TRBJ1-5; possibly TRBD1 for D (5 bases). CDR1 LNHNV and CDR2 YYDKDF come from the germline V gene (reference sequence). CDR3 length: 14 residues. Deletions cut 4 bases from V and 7 bases from J, with 14 bases between. The DNA for the CDR3 is TGTGCCACCAGCACTCAGGGAGGATGGCAGCCCCAGCATTTT. As protein: CATSTQGGWQPQHF.

This chain connects TRBV19 to TRBJ2-2, with D possibly TRBD1 on 5 matching bases. This CDR3 comprises 15 residues. V was shortened by 0 bases and J by 6 bases, with 11 bases between the two germline ends. The germline gives CDR1 LNHDA, CDR2 SQIVND (reference sequence). Here the CDR3 DNA reads TGTGCCAGTAGTATAGAATCAAACAGGCCCGGGGAGCTGTTTTTT. It codes for CASSIESNRPGELFF.

The chain links TRBV6-5 to TRBJ2-7; TRBD1 matches at 7 bases. This CDR3 comprises 13 residues. CDR1 is MNHEY and CDR2 is SVGAGI in the germline V gene. V was pared by 4 bases and J by 3 bases, with 3 bases of the junction left unmatched. Here the CDR3 DNA reads TGTGCCAGCAGTTCACCAGGGGGCTACGAGCAGTACTTC. Translating it yields CASSSPGGYEQYF.

This clone was observed a few times. This chain connects TRBV5-3 to TRBJ2-7; 8 bases line up with TRBD1. TRBV5-3 is sorted into the ORF group, with uncertain function. V lost 5 bases, J lost 0 bases, and 7 bases stayed unmatched. The CDR3 runs 15 residues. CDR3 loop: CARRLGQANSYEQYF. In DNA, the CDR3 is TGTGCCAGAAGACTGGGACAGGCCAACTCCTACGAGCAGTACTTC.

The rearrangement links TRBV11-1 to TRBJ2-5; TRBD1 might be the D (5 bases). This CDR3 has 12 amino acids. Germline V gives CDR1 SGHAT, CDR2 FQDESV (reference sequence). V was clipped by 2 bases and J by 5 bases, with 6 bases between them. The CDR3 loop is CASSLKGETQYF. The CDR3, as DNA: TGTGCCAGCAGCTTAAAGGGGGAGACCCAGTACTTC.

This rearrangement joins TRBV9 to TRBJ2-3; perhaps TRBD2 as D (5 bases). Trimming removed 0 bases at V and 0 bases at J, with 5 bases between. The CDR3 is made up of 14 amino acids. The germline gives CDR1 SGDLS, CDR2 YYNGEE. The CDR3 reads CASSVGTSTDTQYF. CDR3 in DNA: TGTGCCAGCAGCGTAGGGACTAGCACAGATACGCAGTATTTT.

V and J are TRBV4-1 and TRBJ2-3; possible D gene TRBD2, 6 bases. Trimming pared 1 base from V and 5 bases from J, leaving 16 bases between. Germline CDR1 MGHRA, CDR2 YSYEKL. The CDR3 length is 16 residues. The CDR3 loop reads CASSQGRGGAGDTQYF. In nucleotides, the CDR3 is TGCGCCAGCAGCCAAGGCCGTGGCGGGGCTGGAGATACGCAGTATTTT.

The rearrangement links TRBV4-1 to TRBJ1-2; a possible D gene is TRBD1 (5 bases). Trimming shortened V by 3 bases and J by 8 bases, and 13 bases separated the two germline ends. This CDR3 has 13 residues. The germline V gene encodes CDR1 MGHRA and CDR2 YSYEKL. The DNA of the CDR3 is TGCGCCAGCAGCCAGAACGGGGGTAGCGGCTACACCTTC. Translation: CASSQNGGSGYTF.

The rearrangement links TRBV28 to TRBJ2-7; TRBD1 is a possible D gene (5 bases). This CDR3 region has 18 residues. V was pared by 7 bases and J by 5 bases, with 30 bases between. Germline lookup yields CDR1 MDHEN and CDR2 SYDVKM. CDR3 DNA sequence: TGTGCCAGCAACCCTTCAGGACATTTCTCCAGCCCCTACCACGAGCAGTACTTC. This encodes CASNPSGHFSSPYHEQYF. Full variable domain (remainder filled in from reference TRBV28 and TRBJ2-7): DVKVTQSSRYLVKRTGEKVFLECVQDMDHENMFWYRQDPGLGLRLIYFSYDVKMKEKGDIPEGYSVSREKKERFSLILESASTNQTSMYLCASNPSGHFSSPYHEQYFGPGTRLTVT.

This clone was seen only a few times. CDR3 sequence reads: CASSLGQGTYEQYF. CDR3 coding DNA: TGTGCCAGCAGCCTGGGCCAGGGGACCTACGAGCAGTACTTC. The chain uses TRBV16 and TRBJ2-7; a weak D match, TRBD1 (6 bases). The ends were cut back, 4 bases at V and 2 bases at J, with 12 bases in the middle. Germline V gene data show CDR1 as KGHSY and CDR2 as FQNENV. The CDR3 consists of 14 residues. Full variable domain (missing parts from reference TRBV16 and TRBJ2-7): GEEVAQTPKHLVRGEGQKAKLYCAPIKGHSYVFWYQQVLKNEFKFLISFQNENVFDETGMPKERFSAKCLPNSPCSLEIQATKLEDSAVYFCASSLGQGTYEQYFGPGTRLTVT.

The table lists this clone with a few counts. CDR3 loop: CASSAFRGGQETQYF. The CDR3 bases are TGTGCCAGCAGCGCCTTTAGGGGGGGCCAAGAGACCCAGTACTTC. The chain joins TRBV9 to TRBJ2-5, with D possibly being TRBD2 (7 bases). Deletions cut 3 bases from V and 1 base from J, with 13 bases between. CDR3 length: 15 residues. Germline V gene sequence: CDR1 SGDLS, CDR2 YYNGEE.

This clone occurred once. The chain couples TRBV2 to TRBJ2-1; tentative D call: TRBD2 (5 bases). The ends were cut back, 7 bases at V and 8 bases at J, with 21 bases in the middle. Germline CDR1 and CDR2: SNHLY and FYNNEI. The CDR3 totals 15 residues. The CDR3, as DNA: TGTGCCAGCAACACACCCGGCTCCCCGAGGGATGAGCAGTTCTTC. Translated: CASNTPGSPRDEQFF.

V gene TRBV9 combines with J gene TRBJ2-3; D unresolved. The CDR3 length is 13 residues. Trimming cost V 0 bases and J 2 bases, with 4 bases left between them. Germline CDR1 and CDR2: SGDLS and YYNGEE. The CDR3 coding sequence is TGTGCCAGCAGCGTAGCGTTCACAGATACGCAGTATTTT. Amino acids: CASSVAFTDTQYF. Filled out from reference TRBV9 and TRBJ2-3, the complete variable domain reads DSGVTQTPKHLITATGQRVTLRCSPRSGDLSVYWYQQSLDQGLQFLIQYYNGEERAKGNILERFSAQQFPDLHSELNLSSLELGDSALYFCASSVAFTDTQYFGPGTRLTVL.

V gene TRBV7-9 combines with J gene TRBJ2-3; D remains ambiguous. The CDR3 contains 14 residues. CDR1 and CDR2 from the germline V gene are SEHNR and FQNEAQ (reference sequence). V was clipped by 3 bases and J by 2 bases, with 9 bases between them. CDR3 DNA sequence: TGTGCCAGCAGCTTTAGCCACATCACAGATACGCAGTATTTT. This sequence encodes CASSFSHITDTQYF.

V usage is TRBV21-1 and J usage is TRBJ2-1; the table's D call TRBD2 went unverified against the DNA. TRBV21-1 is termed a pseudogene. The CDR3 has 17 amino acids. CDR3 residues: CASSKGLVTRVKNEQFF. CDR3 DNA sequence: TGTGCCAGCAGCAAAGGCCTGGTTACTAGGGTAAAAAATGAGCAGTTCTTC.

This clone was detected only a few times. The chain has TRBV27 and TRBJ2-7, with D possibly being TRBD1 (6 bases). CDR1 MNHEY and CDR2 SMNVEV come from the germline V gene (reference sequence). The CDR3 has 16 residues. Trimming shortened V by 5 bases and J by 3 bases, and 20 bases separated the two germline ends. DNA of the CDR3: TGTGCCAGCAGTACTGGACAGCCTCCTTCCAACTACGAGCAGTACTTC. Amino acid sequence: CASSTGQPPSNYEQYF.

CDR3 in DNA: TGCAGCGGCGGAGGGGACGAGCAGTACTTC. Translated: CSGGGDEQYF. The genes are TRBV29-1 and TRBJ2-7, with D perhaps TRBD2 (6 bases). The CDR3 totals 10 residues. CDR1 and CDR2 (germline): SQVTM, ANQGSEA. V lost 7 bases to trimming and J lost 5 bases, with 9 bases between them.